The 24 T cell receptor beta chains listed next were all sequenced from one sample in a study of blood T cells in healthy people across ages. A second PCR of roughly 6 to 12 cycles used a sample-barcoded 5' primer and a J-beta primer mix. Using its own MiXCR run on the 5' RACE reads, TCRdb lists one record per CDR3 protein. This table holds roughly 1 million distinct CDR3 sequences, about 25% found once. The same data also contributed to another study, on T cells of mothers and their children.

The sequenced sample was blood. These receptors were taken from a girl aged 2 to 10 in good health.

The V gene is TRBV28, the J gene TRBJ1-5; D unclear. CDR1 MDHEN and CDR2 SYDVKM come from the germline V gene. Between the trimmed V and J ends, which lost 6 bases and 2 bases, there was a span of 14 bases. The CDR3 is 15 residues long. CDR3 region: CASSQAPTGNQPQHF. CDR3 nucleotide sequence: TGTGCCAGCAGCCAGGCCCCAACGGGCAATCAGCCCCAGCATTTT.

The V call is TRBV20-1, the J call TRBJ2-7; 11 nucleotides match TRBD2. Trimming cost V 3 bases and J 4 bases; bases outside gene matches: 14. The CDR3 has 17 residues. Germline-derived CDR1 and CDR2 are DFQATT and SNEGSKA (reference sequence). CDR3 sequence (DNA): TGCAGTGCTAGTGTCACTAGCGGGAGTCTCCTTCAATACGAGCAGTACTTC. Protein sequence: CSASVTSGSLLQYEQYF.

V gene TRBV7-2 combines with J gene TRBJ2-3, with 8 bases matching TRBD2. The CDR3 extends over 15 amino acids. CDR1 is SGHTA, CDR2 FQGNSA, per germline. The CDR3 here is CAVRVAGGPTDTQYF. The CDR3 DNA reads TGTGCTGTACGCGTGGCGGGAGGCCCCACAGATACGCAGTATTTT.

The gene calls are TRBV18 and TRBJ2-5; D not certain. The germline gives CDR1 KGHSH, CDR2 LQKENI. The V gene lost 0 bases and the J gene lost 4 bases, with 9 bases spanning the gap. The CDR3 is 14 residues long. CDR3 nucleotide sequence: TGTGCCAGCTCACCACCGAGTATGGGAGAGACCCAGTACTTC. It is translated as CASSPPSMGETQYF.

Written as DNA, the CDR3 is TGTGCCAGCAGCCTTTGGGGAGAGGGGGGCGAGCAGTTCTTC. Encoded protein: CASSLWGEGGEQFF. The chain employs TRBV12-3 or TRBV12-4 and TRBJ2-5; either TRBD1 or TRBD2 may supply D (6 bases each). Matching the DNA end better, TRBJ2-1 makes the J call doubtful. The CDR3 runs 14 residues.

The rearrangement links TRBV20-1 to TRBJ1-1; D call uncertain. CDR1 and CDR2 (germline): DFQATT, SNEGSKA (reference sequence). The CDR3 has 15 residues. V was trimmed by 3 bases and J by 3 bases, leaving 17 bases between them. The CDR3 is CSARRALGRDTEAFF. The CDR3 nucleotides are TGCAGTGCTAGGAGGGCCTTGGGGAGGGACACTGAAGCTTTCTTT.

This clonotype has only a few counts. The CDR3 protein is CASSPYREGGNTGELFF. CDR3 DNA sequence: TGTGCCAGCAGTCCATACCGAGAGGGTGGGAACACCGGGGAGCTGTTTTTT. The chain recombines TRBV6-1 with TRBJ2-2, with a possible D match to TRBD2 (5 bases). This CDR3 has 17 residues. V was trimmed by 5 bases and J by 1 base, leaving 17 bases between them. From germline, CDR1 is MNHNS and CDR2 SASEGT.

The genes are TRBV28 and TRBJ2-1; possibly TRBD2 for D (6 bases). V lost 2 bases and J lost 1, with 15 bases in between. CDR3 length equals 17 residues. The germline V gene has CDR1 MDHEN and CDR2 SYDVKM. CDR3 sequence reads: CASSLRALALSYNEQFF. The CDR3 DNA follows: TGTGCCAGCAGTTTACGGGCTCTAGCGCTTTCCTACAATGAGCAGTTCTTC.

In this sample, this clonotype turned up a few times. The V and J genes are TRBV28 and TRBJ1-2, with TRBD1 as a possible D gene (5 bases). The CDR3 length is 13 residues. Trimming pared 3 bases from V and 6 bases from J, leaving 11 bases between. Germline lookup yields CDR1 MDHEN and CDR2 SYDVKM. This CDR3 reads CASSFISGNGYTF. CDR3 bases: TGTGCCAGCAGTTTCATCTCAGGGAATGGCTACACCTTC.

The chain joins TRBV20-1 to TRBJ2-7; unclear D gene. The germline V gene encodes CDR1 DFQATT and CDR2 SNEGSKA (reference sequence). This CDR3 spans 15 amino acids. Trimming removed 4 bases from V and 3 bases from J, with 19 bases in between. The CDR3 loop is CSAKEKWVSSYEQYF. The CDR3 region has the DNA TGCAGTGCTAAAGAAAAATGGGTTTCCAGCTACGAGCAGTACTTC.

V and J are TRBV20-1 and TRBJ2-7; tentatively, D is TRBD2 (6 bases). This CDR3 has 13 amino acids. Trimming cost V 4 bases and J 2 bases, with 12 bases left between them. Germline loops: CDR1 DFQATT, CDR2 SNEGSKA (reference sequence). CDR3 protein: CSAKLAATYEQYF. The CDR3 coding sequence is TGCAGTGCTAAACTAGCTGCGACCTACGAGCAGTACTTC.

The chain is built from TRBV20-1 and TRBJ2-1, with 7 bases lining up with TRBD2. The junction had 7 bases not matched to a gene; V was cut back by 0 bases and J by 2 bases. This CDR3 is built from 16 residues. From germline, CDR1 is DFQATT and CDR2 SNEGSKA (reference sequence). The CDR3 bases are TGCAGTGCTAGAGATCAGCGGGGCACTACCTACAATGAGCAGTTCTTC. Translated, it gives CSARDQRGTTYNEQFF.

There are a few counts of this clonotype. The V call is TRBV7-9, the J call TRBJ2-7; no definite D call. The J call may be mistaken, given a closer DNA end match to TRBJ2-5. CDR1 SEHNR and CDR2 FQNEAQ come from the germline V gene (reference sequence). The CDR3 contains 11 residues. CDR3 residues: CASSSAGTQYF. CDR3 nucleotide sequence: TGTGCCAGCAGCTCTGCCGGGACCCAGTACTTC.

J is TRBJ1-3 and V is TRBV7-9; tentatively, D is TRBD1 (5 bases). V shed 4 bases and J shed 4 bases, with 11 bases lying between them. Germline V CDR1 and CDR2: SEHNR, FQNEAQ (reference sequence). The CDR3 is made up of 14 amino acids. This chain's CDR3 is CASSSLGGGNTIYF. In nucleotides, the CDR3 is TGTGCCAGCAGCTCCCTGGGGGGAGGAAACACCATATATTTT.

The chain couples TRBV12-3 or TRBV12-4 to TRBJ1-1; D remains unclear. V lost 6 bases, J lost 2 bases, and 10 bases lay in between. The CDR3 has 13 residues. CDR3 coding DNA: TGTGCCAGCAGAGCCCAGGTTAACACTGAAGCTTTCTTT. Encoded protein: CASRAQVNTEAFF.

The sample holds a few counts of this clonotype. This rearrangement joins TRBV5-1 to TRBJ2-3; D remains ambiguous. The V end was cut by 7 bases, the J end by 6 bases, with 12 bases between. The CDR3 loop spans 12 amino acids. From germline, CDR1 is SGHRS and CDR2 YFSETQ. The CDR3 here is CASRLTGDTQYF. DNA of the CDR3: TGCGCCAGCCGATTGACCGGGGATACGCAGTATTTT.

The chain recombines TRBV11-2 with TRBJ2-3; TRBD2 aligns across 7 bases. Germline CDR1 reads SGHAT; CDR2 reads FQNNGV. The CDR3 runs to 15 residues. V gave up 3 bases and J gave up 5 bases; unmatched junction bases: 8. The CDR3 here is CASSFRGRGGDTQYF. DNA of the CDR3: TGTGCCAGCAGCTTTCGCGGGAGAGGTGGAGATACGCAGTATTTT.

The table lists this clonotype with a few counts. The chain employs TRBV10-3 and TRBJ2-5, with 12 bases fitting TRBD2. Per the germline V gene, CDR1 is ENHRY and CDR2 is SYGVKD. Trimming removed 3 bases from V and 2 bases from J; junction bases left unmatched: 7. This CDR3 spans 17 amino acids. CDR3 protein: CAISDISGLAGQETQYF. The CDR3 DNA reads TGTGCCATCAGTGACATCAGCGGACTAGCGGGACAAGAGACCCAGTACTTC.

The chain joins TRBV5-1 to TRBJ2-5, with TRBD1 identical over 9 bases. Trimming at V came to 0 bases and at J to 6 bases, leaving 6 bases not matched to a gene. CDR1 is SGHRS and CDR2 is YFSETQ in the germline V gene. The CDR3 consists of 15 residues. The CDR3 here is CASSLEGQGRKTQYF. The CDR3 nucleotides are TGCGCCAGCAGCTTGGAGGGACAGGGTAGGAAGACCCAGTACTTC.

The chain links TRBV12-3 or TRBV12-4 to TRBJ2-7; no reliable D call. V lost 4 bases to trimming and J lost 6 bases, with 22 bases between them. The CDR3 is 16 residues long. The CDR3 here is CASSSRLDSPGGEQYF. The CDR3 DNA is TGTGCCAGCAGTTCGCGACTTGATAGCCCCGGCGGCGAGCAGTACTTC.

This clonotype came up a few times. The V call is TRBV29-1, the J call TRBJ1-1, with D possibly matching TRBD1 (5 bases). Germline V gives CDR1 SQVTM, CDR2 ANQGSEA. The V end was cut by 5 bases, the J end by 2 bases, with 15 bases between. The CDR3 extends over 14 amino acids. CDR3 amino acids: CSVWASRANTEAFF. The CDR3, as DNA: TGCAGCGTTTGGGCATCCAGGGCTAACACTGAAGCTTTCTTT. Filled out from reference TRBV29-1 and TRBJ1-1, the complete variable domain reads SAVISQKPSRDICQRGTSLTIQCQVDSQVTMMFWYRQQPGQSLTLIATANQGSEATYESGFVIDKFPISRPNLTFSTLTVSNMSPEDSSIYLCSVWASRANTEAFFGQGTRLTVV.

The CDR3 loop is CASSLTPSTDTQYF. CDR3 bases: TGTGCCAGCTCCCTAACACCTAGCACAGATACGCAGTATTTT. The chain employs TRBV6-5 and TRBJ2-3; D not resolved. Germline-derived CDR1 and CDR2 are MNHEY and SVGAGI. Between the trimmed V and J ends, which lost 8 bases and 0 bases, there was a span of 12 bases. The CDR3 has 14 residues.

CDR3 nucleotides: TGCGCCAGCAGCCAAGATAAAGAGAGCTCCTACGAGCAGTACTTC. This sequence encodes CASSQDKESSYEQYF. V and J are TRBV4-3 and TRBJ2-7; no clear D. The germline gives CDR1 LGHNA, CDR2 YSLEER. With 0 bases removed from V and 0 bases from J, the gap between germline ends came to 9 bases. The CDR3 has 15 amino acids.

The CDR3 reads CASSSRGEKNEQFF. The CDR3 DNA reads as TGTGCCAGCAGTTCCCGTGGAGAGAAAAATGAGCAGTTCTTC. The chain combines TRBV27 with TRBJ2-1; D uncertain. Trimming stripped 4 bases from V and 7 bases from J, with 14 bases between. The CDR3 runs to 14 residues. CDR1 is MNHEY and CDR2 is SMNVEV in the germline V gene (reference sequence).